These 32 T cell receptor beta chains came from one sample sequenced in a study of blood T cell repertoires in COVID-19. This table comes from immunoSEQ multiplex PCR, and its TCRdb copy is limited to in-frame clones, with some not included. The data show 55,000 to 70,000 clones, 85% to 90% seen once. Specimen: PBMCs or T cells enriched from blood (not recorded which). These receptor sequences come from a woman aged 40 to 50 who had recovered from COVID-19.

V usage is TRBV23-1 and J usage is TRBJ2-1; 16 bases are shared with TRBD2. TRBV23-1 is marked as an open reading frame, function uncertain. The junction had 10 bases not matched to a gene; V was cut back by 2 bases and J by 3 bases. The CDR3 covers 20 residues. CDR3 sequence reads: CASSQPGTSGGEISYNEQFF. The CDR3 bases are TGCGCCAGCAGTCAACCAGGGACTAGCGGGGGGGAAATAAGCTACAATGAGCAGTTCTTC.

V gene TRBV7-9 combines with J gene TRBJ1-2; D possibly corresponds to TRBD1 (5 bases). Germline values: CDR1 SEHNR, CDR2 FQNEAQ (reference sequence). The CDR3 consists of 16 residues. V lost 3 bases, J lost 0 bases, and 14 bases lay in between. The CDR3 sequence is CASSLGGTGANYGYTF. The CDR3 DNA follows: TGTGCCAGCAGCTTGGGGGGTACAGGAGCTAACTATGGCTACACCTTC. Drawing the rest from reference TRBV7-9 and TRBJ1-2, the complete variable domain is DTGVSQNPRHKITKRGQNVTFRCDPISEHNRLYWYRQTLGQGPEFLTYFQNEAQLEKSRLLSDRFSAERPKGSFSTLEIQRTEQGDSAMYLCASSLGGTGANYGYTFGSGTRLTVV.

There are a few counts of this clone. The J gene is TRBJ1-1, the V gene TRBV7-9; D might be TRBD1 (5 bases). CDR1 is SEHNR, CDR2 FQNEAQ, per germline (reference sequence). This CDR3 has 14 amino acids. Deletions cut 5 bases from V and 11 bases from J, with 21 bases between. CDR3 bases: TGTGCCAGCAGCACTACCCTCTCGTCGGGGGAGGCTTTCTTT. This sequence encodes CASSTTLSSGEAFF.

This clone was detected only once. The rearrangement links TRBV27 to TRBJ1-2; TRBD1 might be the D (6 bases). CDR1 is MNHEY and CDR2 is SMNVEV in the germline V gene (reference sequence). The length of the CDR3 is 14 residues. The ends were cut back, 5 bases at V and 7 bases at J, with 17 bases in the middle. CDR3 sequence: CASSTIRGAGGYTF. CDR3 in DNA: TGTGCCAGCAGTACTATACGGGGGGCGGGTGGCTACACCTTC.

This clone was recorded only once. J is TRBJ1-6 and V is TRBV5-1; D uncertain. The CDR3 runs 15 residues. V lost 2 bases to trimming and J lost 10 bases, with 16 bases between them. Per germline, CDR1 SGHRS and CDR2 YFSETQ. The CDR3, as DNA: TGCGCCAGCAGCTTCCGGGAGCCCACTTACTCACCCCTCCACTTT. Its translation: CASSFREPTYSPLHF.

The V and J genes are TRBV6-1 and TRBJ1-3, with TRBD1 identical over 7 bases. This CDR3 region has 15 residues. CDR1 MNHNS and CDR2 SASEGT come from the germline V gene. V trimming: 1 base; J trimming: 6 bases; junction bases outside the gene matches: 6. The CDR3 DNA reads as TGTGCCAGCAGTGAAGGAACAGGGGATGAAAACACCATATATTTT. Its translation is CASSEGTGDENTIYF.

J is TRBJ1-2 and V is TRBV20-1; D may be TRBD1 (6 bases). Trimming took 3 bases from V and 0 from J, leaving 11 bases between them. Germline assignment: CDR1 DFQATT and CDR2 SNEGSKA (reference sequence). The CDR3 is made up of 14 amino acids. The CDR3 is CSASSDRTNYGYTF. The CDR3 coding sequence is TGCAGTGCTAGTTCCGACAGGACTAACTATGGCTACACCTTC.

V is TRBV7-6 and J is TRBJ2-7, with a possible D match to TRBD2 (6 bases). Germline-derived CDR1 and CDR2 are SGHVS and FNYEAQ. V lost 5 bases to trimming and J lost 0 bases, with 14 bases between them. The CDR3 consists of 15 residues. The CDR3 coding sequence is TGTGCCAGCAGCGTCTCCGGGACTCTCTCCTACGAGCAGTACTTC. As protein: CASSVSGTLSYEQYF. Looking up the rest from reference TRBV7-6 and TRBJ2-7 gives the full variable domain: GAGVSQSPRYKVTKRGQDVALRCDPISGHVSLYWYRQALGQGPEFLTYFNYEAQQDKSGLPNDRFSAERPEGSISTLTIQRTEQRDSAMYRCASSVSGTLSYEQYFGPGTRLTVT.

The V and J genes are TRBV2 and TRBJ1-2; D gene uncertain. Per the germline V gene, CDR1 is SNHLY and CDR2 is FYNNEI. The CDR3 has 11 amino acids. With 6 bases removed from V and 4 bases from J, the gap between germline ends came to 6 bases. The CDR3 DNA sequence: TGTGCCAGCAGGGAGAGCTATGGCTACACCTTC. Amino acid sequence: CASRESYGYTF.

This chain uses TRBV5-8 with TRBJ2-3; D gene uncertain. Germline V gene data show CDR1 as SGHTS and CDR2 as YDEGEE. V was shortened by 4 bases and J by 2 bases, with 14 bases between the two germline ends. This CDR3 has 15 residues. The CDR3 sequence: CASSLQPHNTDTQYF. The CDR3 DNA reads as TGTGCCAGCAGCCTTCAACCGCACAACACAGATACGCAGTATTTT.

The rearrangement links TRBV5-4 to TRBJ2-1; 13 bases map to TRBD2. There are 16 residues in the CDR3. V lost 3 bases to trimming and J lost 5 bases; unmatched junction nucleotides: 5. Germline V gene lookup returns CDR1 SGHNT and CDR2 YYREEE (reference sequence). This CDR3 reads CASSSRTSGGDNEQFF. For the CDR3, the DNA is TGTGCCAGCAGCTCCAGGACTAGCGGGGGAGACAATGAGCAGTTCTTC.

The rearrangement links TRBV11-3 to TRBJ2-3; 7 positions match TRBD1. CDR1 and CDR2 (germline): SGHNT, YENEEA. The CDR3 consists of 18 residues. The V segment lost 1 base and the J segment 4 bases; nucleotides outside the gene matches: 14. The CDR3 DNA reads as TGTGCCAGCAGCTTAGCCACAGGGGTCGGCCGGATCGCAGATACGCAGTATTTT. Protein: CASSLATGVGRIADTQYF. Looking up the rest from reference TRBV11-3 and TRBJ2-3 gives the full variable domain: EAGVVQSPRYKIIEKKQPVAFWCNPISGHNTLYWYLQNLGQGPELLIRYENEEAVDDSQLPKDRFSAERLKGVDSTLKIQPAELGDSAVYLCASSLATGVGRIADTQYFGPGTRLTVL.

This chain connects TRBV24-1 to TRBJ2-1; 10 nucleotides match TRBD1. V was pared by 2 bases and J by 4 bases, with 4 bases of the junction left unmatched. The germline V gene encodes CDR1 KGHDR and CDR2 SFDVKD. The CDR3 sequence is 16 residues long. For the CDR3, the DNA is TGTGCCACCAGTGATTCCGGGACAGGGGCTTACAATGAGCAGTTCTTC. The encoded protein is CATSDSGTGAYNEQFF.

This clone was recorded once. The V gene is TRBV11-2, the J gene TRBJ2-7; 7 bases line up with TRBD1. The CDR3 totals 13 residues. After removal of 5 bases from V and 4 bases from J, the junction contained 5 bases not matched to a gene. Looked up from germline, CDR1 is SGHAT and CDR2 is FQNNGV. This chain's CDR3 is CASSPTGEYEQYF. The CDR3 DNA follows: TGTGCCAGCAGCCCCACAGGGGAATACGAGCAGTACTTC.

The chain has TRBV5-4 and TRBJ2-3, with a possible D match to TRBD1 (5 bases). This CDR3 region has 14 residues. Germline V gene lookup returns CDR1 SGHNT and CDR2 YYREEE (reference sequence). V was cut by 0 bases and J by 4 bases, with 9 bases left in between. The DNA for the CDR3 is TGTGCCAGCAGCTTGGCTGGGGCCGCAGATACGCAGTATTTT. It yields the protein CASSLAGAADTQYF.

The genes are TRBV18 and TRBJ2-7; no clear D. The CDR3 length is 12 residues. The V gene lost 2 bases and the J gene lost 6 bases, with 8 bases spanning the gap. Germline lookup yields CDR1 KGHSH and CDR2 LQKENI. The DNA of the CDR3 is TGTGCCAGCTCACCAACGGGTGCCGAGCAGTACTTC. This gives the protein CASSPTGAEQYF.

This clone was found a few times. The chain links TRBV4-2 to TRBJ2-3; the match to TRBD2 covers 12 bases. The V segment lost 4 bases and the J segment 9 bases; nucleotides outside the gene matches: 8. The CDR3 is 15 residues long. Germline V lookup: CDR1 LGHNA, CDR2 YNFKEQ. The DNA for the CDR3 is TGTGCCAGCAGCCTGCCTAGCGGGAGGGAGGAGACGCAGTATTTT. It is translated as CASSLPSGREETQYF.

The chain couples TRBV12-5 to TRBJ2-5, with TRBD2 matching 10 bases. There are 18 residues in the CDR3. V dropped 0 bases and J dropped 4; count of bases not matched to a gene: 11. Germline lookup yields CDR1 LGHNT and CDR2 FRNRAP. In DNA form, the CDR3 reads TGTGCTAGTGGTTTGGTACGTAAGCGGGGGGGCAGGAGAGAGACCCAGTACTTC. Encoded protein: CASGLVRKRGGRRETQYF. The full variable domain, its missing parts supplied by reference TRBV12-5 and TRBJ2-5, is DARVTQTPRHKVTEMGQEVTMRCQPILGHNTVFWYRQTMMQGLELLAYFRNRAPLDDSGMPKDRFSAEMPDATLATLKIQPSEPRDSAVYFCASGLVRKRGGRRETQYFGPGTRLLVL.

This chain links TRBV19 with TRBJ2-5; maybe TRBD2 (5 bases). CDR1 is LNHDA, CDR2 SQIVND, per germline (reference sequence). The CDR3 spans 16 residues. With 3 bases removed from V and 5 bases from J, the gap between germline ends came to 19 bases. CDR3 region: CASSISIARFAETQYF. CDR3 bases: TGTGCCAGTAGTATTTCCATAGCGAGGTTTGCGGAGACCCAGTACTTC.

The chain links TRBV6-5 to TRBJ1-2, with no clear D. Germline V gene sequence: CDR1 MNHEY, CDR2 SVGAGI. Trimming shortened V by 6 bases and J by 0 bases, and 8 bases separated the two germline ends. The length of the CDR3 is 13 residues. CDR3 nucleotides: TGTGCCAGCAGCCTGCGGTCTAACTATGGCTACACCTTC. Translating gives CASSLRSNYGYTF.

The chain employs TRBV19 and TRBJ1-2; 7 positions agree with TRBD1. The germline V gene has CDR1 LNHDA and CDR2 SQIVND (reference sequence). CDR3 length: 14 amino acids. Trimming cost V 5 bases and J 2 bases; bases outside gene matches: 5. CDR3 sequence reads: CASSFDRVNYGYTF. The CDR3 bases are TGTGCCAGTAGTTTTGACAGGGTGAACTATGGCTACACCTTC. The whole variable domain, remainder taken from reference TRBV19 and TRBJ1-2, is DGGITQSPKYLFRKEGQNVTLSCEQNLNHDAMYWYRQDPGQGLRLIYYSQIVNDFQKGDIAEGYSVSREKKESFPLTVTSAQKNPTAFYLCASSFDRVNYGYTFGSGTRLTVV.

DNA of the CDR3: TGCGCCAGCAGCCAAGTGGCAGGGGATAATTCACCCCTCCACTTT. It codes for CASSQVAGDNSPLHF. V and J are TRBV4-1 and TRBJ1-6, with a possible D match to TRBD1 (6 bases). Germline values: CDR1 MGHRA, CDR2 YSYEKL. This CDR3 spans 15 amino acids. Trimming shortened V by 1 base and J by 5 bases, and 9 bases separated the two germline ends.

CDR3 nucleotides: TGTGCCAGCAGCTTGGCCGGGACAGATACGCAGTATTTT. It encodes CASSLAGTDTQYF. This chain connects TRBV5-8 to TRBJ2-3; D is undetermined. Trimming stripped 0 bases from V and 3 bases from J, with 5 bases between. This CDR3 has 13 amino acids. CDR1 and CDR2 from the germline V gene are SGHTS and YDEGEE.

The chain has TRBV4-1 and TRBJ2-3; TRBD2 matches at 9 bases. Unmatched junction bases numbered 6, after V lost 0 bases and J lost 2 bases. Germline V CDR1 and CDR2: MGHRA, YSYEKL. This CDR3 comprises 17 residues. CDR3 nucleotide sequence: TGCGCCAGCAGCCAAGATTATTCTAGCGGGGCCACAGATACGCAGTATTTT. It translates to CASSQDYSSGATDTQYF.

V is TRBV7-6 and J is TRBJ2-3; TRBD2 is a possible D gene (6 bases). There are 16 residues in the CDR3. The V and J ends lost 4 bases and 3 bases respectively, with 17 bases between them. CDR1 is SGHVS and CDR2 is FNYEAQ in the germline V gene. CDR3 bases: TGTGCCAGCAGCTCGGGTTCGGCGGGGTTTACAGATACGCAGTATTTT. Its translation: CASSSGSAGFTDTQYF.

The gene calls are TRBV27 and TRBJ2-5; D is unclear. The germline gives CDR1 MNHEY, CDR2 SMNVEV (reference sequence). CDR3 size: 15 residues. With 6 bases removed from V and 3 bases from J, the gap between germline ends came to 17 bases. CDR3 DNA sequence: TGTGCCAGCAGCTTAAGTCCCCGCTCTAAAGAGACCCAGTACTTC. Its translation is CASSLSPRSKETQYF.

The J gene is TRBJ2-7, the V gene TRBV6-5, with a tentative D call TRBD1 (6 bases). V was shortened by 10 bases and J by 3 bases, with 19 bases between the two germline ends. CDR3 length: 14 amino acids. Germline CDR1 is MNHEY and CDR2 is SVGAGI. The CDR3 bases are TGTGCCACATCAAGACAGGCAGGGTACTACGAGCAGTACTTC. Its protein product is CATSRQAGYYEQYF.

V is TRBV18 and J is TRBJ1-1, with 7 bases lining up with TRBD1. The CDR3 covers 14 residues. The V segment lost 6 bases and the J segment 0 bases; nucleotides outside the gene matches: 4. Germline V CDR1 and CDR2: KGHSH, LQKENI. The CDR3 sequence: CASSRDSMNTEAFF. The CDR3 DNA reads TGTGCCAGCTCTCGGGACAGTATGAACACTGAAGCTTTCTTT.

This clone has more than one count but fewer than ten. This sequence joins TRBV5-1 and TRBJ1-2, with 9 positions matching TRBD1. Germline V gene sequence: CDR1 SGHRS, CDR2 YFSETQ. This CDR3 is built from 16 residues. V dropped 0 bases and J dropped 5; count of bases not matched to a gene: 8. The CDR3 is CASSLEGTGRRYGYTF. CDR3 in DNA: TGCGCCAGCAGCTTGGAAGGGACAGGGAGGCGATATGGCTACACCTTC.

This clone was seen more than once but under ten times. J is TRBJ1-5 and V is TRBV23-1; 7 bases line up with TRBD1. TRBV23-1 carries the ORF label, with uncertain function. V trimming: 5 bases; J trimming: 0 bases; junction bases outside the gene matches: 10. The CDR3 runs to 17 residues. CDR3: CASSRPGTDYSNQPQHF. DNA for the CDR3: TGCGCCAGCAGTAGACCCGGGACAGATTATAGCAATCAGCCCCAGCATTTT.

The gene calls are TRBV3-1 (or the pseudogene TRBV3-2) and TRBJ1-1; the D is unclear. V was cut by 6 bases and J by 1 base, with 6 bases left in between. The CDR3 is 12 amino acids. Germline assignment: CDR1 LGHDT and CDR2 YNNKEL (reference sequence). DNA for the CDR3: TGTGCCAGCAGACTTGGGAACACTGAAGCTTTCTTT. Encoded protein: CASRLGNTEAFF.

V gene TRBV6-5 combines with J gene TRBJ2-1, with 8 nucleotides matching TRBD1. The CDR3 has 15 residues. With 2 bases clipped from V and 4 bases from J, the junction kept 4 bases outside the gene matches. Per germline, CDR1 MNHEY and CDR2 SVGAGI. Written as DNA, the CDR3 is TGTGCCAGCAGTTACGACAGGGGAGAGTACAATGAGCAGTTCTTC. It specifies CASSYDRGEYNEQFF.